The 28 T cell receptor beta chains below come from one sample, sequenced in a study of T-cell memory formation after mild COVID-19 (dated by TCRdb to 2020 to 2023). The library was produced with 5' RACE. Reads for this sample came from an Illumina NovaSeq 6000. The raw public data were reprocessed by TCRdb itself: fastp quality trimming at Q25, MiXCR clonotype calling, in-frame beta chains only. Each entry merges the rows of one CDR3 protein and shows their most common DNA and genes. The sample contains fewer than 300,000 distinct CDR3 sequences, more than 15% of them found a single time. Together, the top ten hold more than 20% of the sample. The specimen sequenced was PBMCs or a T cell subset sorted from them (not recorded which). These receptors were obtained from a man younger than 35 who had mild COVID-19 (a few samples of this study predate the infection). The sample titles of this study are shuffled in the database, so cell type and time point are left out; the donor was told from shared clones.

This chain uses TRBV20-1 with TRBJ2-3; unclear D gene. The V end was cut by 4 bases, the J end by 4 bases, with 6 bases between. Germline V CDR1 and CDR2: DFQATT, SNEGSKA (reference sequence). The CDR3 extends over 11 amino acids. The CDR3: CSAILADTQYF. Written as DNA, the CDR3 is TGCAGTGCTATTCTCGCAGATACGCAGTATTTT.

This clonotype has just a few counts. The chain is built from TRBV3-1 and TRBJ1-4, with D possibly being TRBD1 (5 bases). Germline V gene lookup returns CDR1 LGHDT and CDR2 YNNKEL (reference sequence). V was trimmed by 4 bases and J by 7 bases, leaving 16 bases between them. This CDR3 is 15 amino acids long. The CDR3 DNA is TGTGCCAGCAGCCCCATGGGGCAGGGTGGTGAAAAACTGTTTTTT. Amino acids: CASSPMGQGGEKLFF.

This clonotype was detected a few times. V is TRBV7-9 and J is TRBJ1-1; weak D call: TRBD1 (6 bases). The germline V gene encodes CDR1 SEHNR and CDR2 FQNEAQ (reference sequence). CDR3 length equals 13 residues. The V end was cut by 10 bases, the J end by 3 bases, with 15 bases between. CDR3 amino acids: CAIEAGGDTEAFF. CDR3 coding DNA: TGTGCCATCGAAGCGGGGGGCGACACTGAAGCTTTCTTT.

V gene TRBV4-3 combines with J gene TRBJ2-1; 9 bases line up with TRBD2. The V gene end was trimmed by 4 bases and the J gene end by 3 bases; junction bases not matched to a gene: 4. This CDR3 contains 15 residues. The germline gives CDR1 LGHNA, CDR2 YSLEER. The CDR3: CASSRASGVYNEQFF. The CDR3 nucleotides read TGCGCCAGCAGCCGCGCTAGCGGGGTCTACAATGAGCAGTTCTTC.

This clonotype was counted between two and nine times. The chain carries TRBV4-3 and TRBJ1-4; 8 nucleotides line up with TRBD1. V gave up 2 bases and J gave up 8 bases; unmatched junction bases: 7. This CDR3 is 15 amino acids long. Germline V gene sequence: CDR1 LGHNA, CDR2 YSLEER. The CDR3 sequence is CASSQTDRGGEKLFF. The CDR3 DNA reads TGCGCCAGCAGCCAAACTGACAGGGGAGGCGAAAAACTGTTTTTT.

This clonotype was counted only a few times. This rearrangement joins TRBV21-1 to TRBJ2-7; TRBD2, the D gene given by the table, was not confirmed from the DNA. TRBV21-1 is classified as a pseudogene. This CDR3 comprises 18 residues. The CDR3 DNA reads TGTGCCAGCAGCAAAGCGGGCCGCGGGGACTGGAGCTCCTACGAGCAGTACGTC. Translating it yields CASSKAGRGDWSSYEQYV.

The chain combines TRBV12-3 or TRBV12-4 with TRBJ2-1; D not resolved. The V and J ends lost 6 bases and 8 bases respectively, with 11 bases between them. The CDR3 consists of 12 residues. CDR3 residues: CASSQMRYEQFF. The CDR3 region has the DNA TGTGCCAGCAGCCAGATGCGATATGAGCAGTTCTTC.

The genes are TRBV7-3 and TRBJ2-5; no definite D call. CDR1 SGHTA and CDR2 FQGTGA come from the germline V gene. The CDR3 totals 14 residues. V lost 2 bases and J 5 bases, leaving 12 bases between the germline ends. The CDR3: CASSLSGSAETQYF. In DNA form, the CDR3 reads TGTGCCAGCAGCTTATCAGGCAGCGCCGAGACCCAGTACTTC. Complete variable domain (other parts from reference TRBV7-3 and TRBJ2-5): GAGVSQTPSNKVTEKGKYVELRCDPISGHTALYWYRQSLGQGPEFLIYFQGTGAADDSGLPNDRFFAVRPEGSVSTLKIQRTERGDSAVYLCASSLSGSAETQYFGPGTRLLVL.

The gene calls are TRBV6-6 and TRBJ1-2; 7 bases are shared with TRBD1. Germline V CDR1 and CDR2: MNHNY, SVGAGI (reference sequence). This CDR3 is 14 amino acids long. Trimming removed 0 bases from V and 7 bases from J; junction bases left unmatched: 5. The CDR3 region has the DNA TGTGCCAGCAGTTACTCGAGTGACAGGGTTGGCTACACCTTC. Translation: CASSYSSDRVGYTF.

J is TRBJ1-6 and V is TRBV18; D is ambiguous. Germline V lookup: CDR1 KGHSH, CDR2 LQKENI. The CDR3 covers 14 residues. V was clipped by 2 bases and J by 8 bases, with 10 bases between them. This chain's CDR3 is CASSPTSGDSPLHF. As DNA, the CDR3 is TGTGCCAGCTCACCAACGAGTGGGGATTCACCCCTCCACTTT.

The gene calls are TRBV5-1 and TRBJ2-7, with 10 nucleotides matching TRBD2. After removal of 0 bases from V and 4 bases from J, the junction contained 4 bases not matched to a gene. Germline CDR1 and CDR2: SGHRS and YFSETQ. The CDR3 consists of 15 residues. The CDR3 sequence: CASSLGTSGEYEQYV. In DNA, the CDR3 is TGCGCCAGCAGCTTGGGCACTAGCGGGGAATACGAGCAGTACGTC.

This clonotype was seen only a few times. This chain connects TRBV5-1 to TRBJ2-2, with TRBD2 matching 13 bases. CDR1 is SGHRS and CDR2 is YFSETQ in the germline V gene. The CDR3 extends over 15 amino acids. V lost 5 bases to trimming and J lost 7 bases; unmatched junction nucleotides: 5. The CDR3 DNA reads TGCGCCAGCAGTACGACTAGCGGGGGGATCGGGGAGCTGTTTTTT. Translated: CASSTTSGGIGELFF. Full variable domain (missing parts from reference TRBV5-1 and TRBJ2-2): KAGVTQTPRYLIKTRGQQVTLSCSPISGHRSVSWYQQTPGQGLQFLFEYFSETQRNKGNFPGRFSGRQFSNSRSEMNVSTLELGDSALYLCASSTTSGGIGELFFGEGSRLTVL.

In its sample, this clonotype was seen a few times. This chain connects TRBV2 to TRBJ1-6, with 12 bases fitting TRBD1. This CDR3 spans 15 amino acids. Trimming cost V 6 bases and J 7 bases; bases outside gene matches: 4. Germline-derived CDR1 and CDR2 are SNHLY and FYNNEI. The CDR3 is CASRGTGGRNSPLHF. CDR3 DNA sequence: TGTGCCAGCAGAGGGACAGGGGGCAGGAATTCACCCCTCCACTTT. Together with reference TRBV2 and TRBJ1-6, the CDR3 gives the full variable domain: EPEVTQTPSHQVTQMGQEVILRCVPISNHLYFYWYRQILGQKVEFLVSFYNNEISEKSEIFDDQFSVERPDGSNFTLKIRSTKLEDSAMYFCASRGTGGRNSPLHFGNGTRLTVT.

This chain links TRBV6-2 or TRBV6-3 with TRBJ1-5; TRBD1 agrees at 8 bases. CDR1 MNHEY and CDR2 SVGEGT come from the germline V gene. The J segment lost 6 bases and the V segment lost 4 bases, leaving 5 bases of the junction unmatched. The CDR3 length is 14 residues. CDR3 protein: CASSFTGGAQPQHF. The CDR3 bases are TGTGCCAGCAGTTTTACAGGGGGAGCTCAGCCCCAGCATTTT.

The CDR3 sequence is CASSPRDRAGETQYF. In DNA form, the CDR3 reads TGTGCCAGCAGCCCACGAGACAGGGCTGGAGAGACCCAGTACTTC. V and J are TRBV7-9 and TRBJ2-5; TRBD1 agrees at 7 bases. J was trimmed by 4 bases and V by 5 bases; bases with no gene match: 10. Germline V CDR1 and CDR2: SEHNR, FQNEAQ (reference sequence). This CDR3 contains 15 residues.

This chain uses TRBV24-1 with TRBJ1-5; D possibly corresponds to TRBD1 (6 bases). In germline, CDR1 is KGHDR, CDR2 SFDVKD. CDR3 length equals 17 residues. The ends were cut back, 4 bases at V and 0 bases at J, with 15 bases in the middle. The CDR3 here is CATSDLQGFYSNQPQHF. CDR3 DNA: TGTGCCACCAGTGACCTACAGGGATTTTATAGCAATCAGCCCCAGCATTTT.

The genes are TRBV12-3 or TRBV12-4 and TRBJ2-3, with 10 bases that match TRBD2. With 3 bases clipped from V and 6 bases from J, the junction kept 9 bases outside the gene matches. This CDR3 has 16 residues. CDR3 nucleotide sequence: TGTGCCAGCAGTTTGATGGCTAGCGGGGGCCGGGATACGCAGTATTTT. It specifies CASSLMASGGRDTQYF.

This clonotype was observed many times. The chain recombines TRBV5-1 with TRBJ2-2, with D perhaps assigned TRBD1 or TRBD2 (5 bases each). Germline V gene lookup returns CDR1 SGHRS and CDR2 YFSETQ. This CDR3 spans 15 amino acids. Trimming removed 4 bases from V and 0 bases from J, with 10 bases in between. The CDR3 DNA is TGCGCCAGCAGCCTAGGGACGGCGAACACCGGGGAGCTGTTTTTT. Amino acid sequence: CASSLGTANTGELFF.

This clonotype was counted a few times. This sequence joins TRBV7-2 and TRBJ2-7; either TRBD1 or TRBD2 may fit D (5 bases each). CDR1 SGHTA and CDR2 FQGNSA come from the germline V gene. With 0 bases removed from V and 1 base from J, the gap between germline ends came to 10 bases. The CDR3 extends over 15 amino acids. The CDR3 sequence: CASSLAGDGSYEQYV. The CDR3 coding sequence is TGTGCCAGCAGCTTAGCAGGGGACGGGTCCTACGAGCAGTACGTC.

This clonotype was counted only a few times. The chain carries TRBV4-1 and TRBJ2-1; D might be TRBD1 (6 bases). V was trimmed by 0 bases and J by 8 bases, leaving 14 bases between them. The CDR3 totals 15 residues. The germline V gene has CDR1 MGHRA and CDR2 YSYEKL. CDR3 amino acids: CASSQEQGLLDEQFF. In DNA, the CDR3 is TGCGCCAGCAGCCAAGAGCAGGGGCTGTTGGATGAGCAGTTCTTC.

This clonotype was observed at least ten times. The rearrangement uses TRBV18 and TRBJ2-5; D is uncertain. Germline V gives CDR1 KGHSH, CDR2 LQKENI. The CDR3 is made up of 14 amino acids. V was shortened by 2 bases and J by 2 bases, with 9 bases between the two germline ends. CDR3 bases: TGTGCCAGCTCACCAGGGAATAGGCAAGAGACCCAGTACTTC. Translation: CASSPGNRQETQYF. Based on the CDR3 plus reference TRBV18 and TRBJ2-5, the full variable domain is NAGVMQNPRHLVRRRGQEARLRCSPMKGHSHVYWYRQLPEEGLKFMVYLQKENIIDESGMPKERFSAEFPKEGPSILRIQQVVRGDSAAYFCASSPGNRQETQYFGPGTRLLVL.

This clonotype has a handful of counts. V is TRBV4-1 and J is TRBJ2-5; possible D gene TRBD2, 6 bases. V was cut by 4 bases and J by 5 bases, with 20 bases left in between. CDR1 is MGHRA, CDR2 YSYEKL, per germline. The CDR3 is made up of 16 amino acids. CDR3 loop: CASSRRELQSRETQYF. The CDR3 bases are TGCGCCAGCAGCCGGAGGGAACTTCAATCCCGCGAGACCCAGTACTTC.

In this sample, this clonotype turned up a few times. CDR3 residues: CASSQQPYGYTF. The CDR3 nucleotides read TGTGCCAGCAGCCAACAACCATATGGCTACACCTTC. The chain uses TRBV7-2 and TRBJ1-2; no firm D call. Trimming stripped 5 bases from V and 5 bases from J, with 9 bases between. The CDR3 contains 12 residues. Germline assignment: CDR1 SGHTA and CDR2 FQGNSA.

This clonotype came up many times. For the CDR3, the DNA is TGTGCCAGCAGCTTGCAGGGGGAAAGCACAGATACGCAGTATTTT. It codes for CASSLQGESTDTQYF. This rearrangement joins TRBV7-9 to TRBJ2-3; the match to TRBD1 covers 7 bases. Germline values: CDR1 SEHNR, CDR2 FQNEAQ (reference sequence). The CDR3 runs to 15 residues. The V segment lost 3 bases and the J segment 0 bases; nucleotides outside the gene matches: 3. Using reference TRBV7-9 and TRBJ2-3 for the parts outside the CDR3, the full variable domain is DTGVSQNPRHKITKRGQNVTFRCDPISEHNRLYWYRQTLGQGPEFLTYFQNEAQLEKSRLLSDRFSAERPKGSFSTLEIQRTEQGDSAMYLCASSLQGESTDTQYFGPGTRLTVL.

The sample holds a few counts of this clonotype. The chain carries TRBV20-1 and TRBJ2-3; 7 bases match TRBD1. The CDR3 sequence is 13 residues long. V gave up 6 bases and J gave up 1 base; unmatched junction bases: 4. Germline assignment: CDR1 DFQATT and CDR2 SNEGSKA (reference sequence). The CDR3 nucleotides are TGCAGTGCGCCTACAGGGGGCACAGATACGCAGTATTTT. This encodes CSAPTGGTDTQYF.

This sequence joins TRBV29-1 and TRBJ2-1; TRBD2 matches at 11 bases. Per the germline V gene, CDR1 is SQVTM and CDR2 is ANQGSEA. The V and J ends lost 1 base and 0 bases, in that order; junction bases with no gene match: 5. The CDR3 has 17 residues. CDR3 in DNA: TGCAGCGTTGAAGGCCTAGCGGGGGGCCCCTCCTACAATGAGCAGTTCTTC. This translates into CSVEGLAGGPSYNEQFF.

This clonotype was observed a handful of times. This chain links TRBV12-3 or TRBV12-4 with TRBJ2-5; D is unclear. V shed 6 bases and J shed 6 bases, with 11 bases lying between them. The CDR3 consists of 12 residues. The CDR3 loop is CASRNRSQTQYF. The CDR3 nucleotides are TGTGCCAGCAGGAATAGGTCTCAGACCCAGTACTTC.

The V and J genes are TRBV7-2 and TRBJ2-5; D not certain. Germline assignment: CDR1 SGHTA and CDR2 FQGNSA. The CDR3 extends over 12 amino acids. The V and J ends lost 8 bases and 1 base respectively, with 8 bases between them. CDR3 sequence: CASLSGQETQYF. The CDR3 DNA is TGTGCCAGCCTCTCTGGCCAAGAGACCCAGTACTTC.